This T cell receptor beta chain was documented in a study of T-cell memory formation after mild COVID-19. Study-wide background: The TCR clusters were mostly specific to one donor. Study results and limitations: Contracting CD4+ clones were located mainly in CM and EM, and CD8+ clones in EMRA. Contracting clones, day 15 to 85, had balanced CD4/CD8, and later expanders favored CD4+. Unconfirmed was the SARS-CoV-2 specificity of second-wave clones that peaked on day 37.

MiXCR, run by TCRdb on the 5' RACE reads, gives a single entry per CDR3 protein. The table lists hundreds of thousands of distinct CDR3 sequences, around 17% of them singletons. The CDR3 has 15 residues. V dropped 4 bases and J dropped 4 bases, with 16 bases sitting between them. CDR1 and CDR2 (germline): LGHNA, YSLEER. A remark on this clonotype: Its antigen is as yet unknown.

The J gene is TRBJ1-2, the V gene TRBV4-3; no clear D gene. The TCR sequence derives from a man aged 18 to 30 who had mild COVID-19 (a few samples of this study predate the infection). Cell type and time point are not known. Sequencing was done on a sample of PBMCs or a T cell subset sorted from them (not recorded which). CDR3 in amino acids: CASSRVGEQTYGYTF. As DNA, the CDR3 is TGCGCCAGCAGCCGGGTCGGGGAGCAAACCTATGGCTACACCTTC.